These 29 T cell receptor beta chains share one sample of origin, sequenced in a study of tumor and adjacent non-tumor tissue in lung cancer. The template was RNA from unsorted bulk tissue. TCRbeta libraries were built with three rounds of nested PCR, modified from ARM-PCR. Using its own MiXCR run on the multiplex PCR reads, TCRdb lists one record per CDR3 protein. Among under 95,000 distinct CDR3 sequences listed, 61% were seen once. The sample was lung tumor tissue. All receptors come from an older man with non-small cell lung cancer.

A note on this clonotype: A junction boundary mismatches the germline segment, possibly from a read error. This chain uses TRBV29-1 with TRBJ2-3; 9 bases align to TRBD2. Germline CDR1 reads SQVTM; CDR2 reads ANQGSEA. CDR3 size: 15 residues. The CDR3 loop is CSVETAGGAKDTQYF. CDR3 coding DNA: TGCAGCGTTGAGACGGCGGGGGGGGCCAAAGATACCCAGTATTTT.

A word on this clonotype: At one end the junction does not follow the germline gene, possibly because of a read error. The V call is TRBV20-1, the J call TRBJ1-6; D unclear. Germline CDR1 and CDR2: DFQATT and SNEGSKA (reference sequence). CDR3 length: 16 residues. As DNA, the CDR3 is TGCAGTGCTAGAGATCATACGAAGAGCTATAATTCGCCCCTCCACTTT. This encodes CSARDHTKSYNSPLHF.

About this clonotype itself: One end of the junction is discordant with germline, which a read error may explain. The chain uses TRBV11-2 and TRBJ2-6; 7 nucleotides match TRBD1. Germline loops: CDR1 SGHAT, CDR2 FQNNGV. The CDR3 is 19 residues long. The CDR3 DNA follows: TGTGCCATCAGCTCCCCGAAGGGAAGAGGGGGCTCTGGGGCCAACGTCCTGACTTTT. It specifies CAISSPKGRGGSGANVLTF.

This clonotype showed up just once. At one of its ends the junction is not consistent with the germline gene, which may arise from a read error. CDR3 loop: CASREQGLQDTQYF. The CDR3, as DNA: TGTGCCAGCAGGGAACAGGGGTTACAAGATACCCAGTACTTC. This chain connects TRBV28 to TRBJ2-5, with TRBD1 matching 7 bases. Germline loops: CDR1 MDHEN, CDR2 SYDVKM. The CDR3 is 14 amino acids.

Concerning this clonotype itself: Compared with germline, one end of the junction differs, possibly owing to a read error. The chain is built from TRBV12-3 or TRBV12-4 and TRBJ2-6; tentatively, D is TRBD2 (6 bases). This CDR3 comprises 20 residues. The CDR3 bases are TGTGCCAACAGTTTCCAAGTCGGAGGGCTGGGGCACTCTGGGGCCAACGCCCTGACTTTC. It translates to CANSFQVGGLGHSGANALTF.

This clonotype was counted a few times. Possible read error: a much larger clone is one base away. Because the CDR3 is missing its conserved closing phenylalanine or tryptophan, this is likely a read error. The chain uses TRBV20-1 and TRBJ1-2; 7 bases are shared with TRBD1. This CDR3 is built from 12 residues. Germline values: CDR1 DFQATT, CDR2 SNEGSKA (reference sequence). The trim removed 4 bases at V and 5 bases at J, leaving 4 bases unmatched. The CDR3 nucleotides are TGCAGTGCTATCGACAGGGAGTATGGCTACACCCTC. Residues: CSAIDREYGYTL.

Details on this clonotype: This CDR3 fails to terminate in the conserved phenylalanine or tryptophan, so it likely reflects a read error. V is TRBV11-2 and J is TRBJ2-7, with TRBD1 identical over 11 bases. Germline loops: CDR1 SGHAT, CDR2 FQNNGV. The length of the CDR3 is 15 residues. The CDR3 DNA reads TGTGCCAGCGGCTTAGAGGGACAGGGGGTCTACGAGCAGTACTTA. Its protein product is CASGLEGQGVYEQYL.

The gene calls are TRBV5-6 and TRBJ2-7; D is unclear. Germline V CDR1 and CDR2: SGHDT, YYEEEE. The V end lost 1 base, the J end lost 10 bases, and 9 bases lay between the germline ends. CDR3 length: 11 residues. The CDR3 sequence is CASSLLTEQYF. In DNA, the CDR3 is TGTGCCAGCAGCTTGCTGACCGAACAGTACTTC.

This clonotype was seen only a few times. This sequence joins TRBV11-2 and TRBJ2-7; D remains unclear. The CDR3 is made up of 11 amino acids. Germline CDR1 and CDR2: SGHAT and FQNNGV. V gave up 5 bases and J gave up 13 bases, with 15 bases separating them. CDR3 sequence (DNA): TGTGCCAGCAGCCCAGCCTACGGGCAATACTTC. This encodes CASSPAYGQYF.

The chain combines TRBV11-2 with TRBJ2-7, with D unclear. CDR1 is SGHAT and CDR2 is FQNNGV in the germline V gene. V was clipped by 8 bases and J by 10 bases, with 18 bases between them. The CDR3 totals 12 residues. The CDR3 spells CASGRTPSEQYF. In DNA form, the CDR3 reads TGTGCCAGCGGCCGGACGCCCAGCGAACAGTACTTC. The full variable domain, its missing parts supplied by reference TRBV11-2 and TRBJ2-7, is EAGVAQSPRYKIIEKRQSVAFWCNPISGHATLYWYQQILGQGPKLLIQFQNNGVVDDSQLPKDRFSAERLKGVDSTLKIQPAKLEDSAVYLCASGRTPSEQYFGPGTRLTVT.

This clonotype has ten or more counts. This rearrangement joins TRBV12-3 or TRBV12-4 to TRBJ1-5; weak D call: TRBD1 (5 bases). V dropped 7 bases and J dropped 0 bases, with 22 bases sitting between them. The CDR3 sequence is 18 residues long. The CDR3 nucleotides are TGTGCCAGCACAACATCGGCAGGGAGGGCCTATAGCAATCAGCCCCAGCATTTT. Protein product: CASTTSAGRAYSNQPQHF.

This clonotype was detected ten times or more. Because it lacks the conserved phenylalanine or tryptophan at the end, this CDR3 is likely a read error. V and J are TRBV6-1 and TRBJ1-1; 10 bases line up with TRBD1. Germline trimming cut 3 bases from V and 3 bases from J; bases unmatched to any gene: 4. The V gene's germline CDR1 is MNHNS and CDR2 SASEGT. This CDR3 region has 15 residues. This CDR3 reads CASSELGTGDTEAFL. As DNA, the CDR3 is TGTGCCAGCAGTGAGCTCGGGACAGGGGACACTGAAGCTTTCTTG.

The sample holds a few counts of this clonotype. This chain connects TRBV6-1 to TRBJ1-1; weak D call: TRBD1 (5 bases). The CDR3 runs 14 residues. Germline loops: CDR1 MNHNS, CDR2 SASEGT. V was clipped by 6 bases and J by 9 bases, with 20 bases between them. The DNA of the CDR3 is TGTGCCAGCAGAAATTACGGGACGGCTTCCCAAGCTTTCTTT. This translates into CASRNYGTASQAFF.

The chain is built from TRBV5-1 and TRBJ2-1; D may be TRBD1 (6 bases). Trimming removed 5 bases at V and 0 bases at J, with 12 bases between. CDR3 length equals 15 residues. Per the germline V gene, CDR1 is SGHRS and CDR2 is YFSETQ. This CDR3 is CASRRTACSYNEQFF. CDR3 sequence (DNA): TGCGCCAGCAGGCGGACAGCATGCTCCTACAATGAGCAGTTCTTC.

The rearrangement links TRBV2 to TRBJ2-7; D is undetermined. V lost 5 bases and J lost 3, with 8 bases in between. CDR1 and CDR2 from the germline V gene are SNHLY and FYNNEI. This CDR3 comprises 12 residues. This chain's CDR3 is CASSSDFYEQYF. The CDR3 bases are TGTGCCAGCAGTTCTGACTTCTACGAGCAGTACTTC.

In regard to this clonotype: A read error may account for a junction end that differs from germline. The V gene is TRBV20-1, the J gene TRBJ2-1; TRBD1 aligns across 11 bases. The CDR3 has 14 amino acids. From germline, CDR1 is DFQATT and CDR2 SNEGSKA (reference sequence). As DNA, the CDR3 is TGCAATGCCCCAGGACAGGGGGCGGTCGATGAGCAATTCTTC. It is translated as CNAPGQGAVDEQFF.

As to this clonotype: Germline and junction disagree at one end, which may indicate a read error. The CDR3 DNA sequence: TGTGCCAGCAGCCCGATTGCCGGGACTGGTACCTACGAGCGGTACTTC. Its protein is CASSPIAGTGTYERYF. The V and J genes are TRBV11-2 and TRBJ2-7, with D possibly matching TRBD2 (6 bases). The CDR3 sequence is 16 residues long. Per the germline V gene, CDR1 is SGHAT and CDR2 is FQNNGV.

V gene TRBV18 combines with J gene TRBJ2-1; TRBD1 aligns across 11 bases. This CDR3 has 15 residues. Germline CDR1 reads KGHSH; CDR2 reads LQKENI. The V segment lost 6 bases and the J segment 8 bases; nucleotides outside the gene matches: 9. This chain's CDR3 is CASSRLGTGGDEQFF. DNA of the CDR3: TGTGCCAGCTCCCGGCTCGGGACAGGGGGGGATGAGCAGTTCTTC.

As for this clonotype: This may be a read error, as it is one base from a much larger clone. The J gene is TRBJ2-7, the V gene TRBV28; D call uncertain. The CDR3 covers 13 residues. Per the germline V gene, CDR1 is MDHEN and CDR2 is SYDVKM. The CDR3 sequence is CASRIHGAYERYF. The CDR3, as DNA: TGTGCCAGCAGGATCCACGGAGCCTACGAGCGGTACTTC.

To note about this clonotype: Germline is not matched at one junction end, which may reflect a read error. The CDR3 DNA reads as TGTGCCAGCAGCCCTTATCTGGAGACCCATTATTTC. This sequence encodes CASSPYLETHYF. This rearrangement joins TRBV11-1 to TRBJ2-5, with D uncertain. Germline V gene lookup returns CDR1 SGHAT and CDR2 FQDESV (reference sequence). The CDR3 is 12 residues long.

As regards this clonotype: Its ends do not fully match the called genes, so a read error is possible. The chain has TRBV11-3 and TRBJ2-2, with TRBD1 as a possible D gene (5 bases). The length of the CDR3 is 15 residues. Germline CDR1 reads SGHNT; CDR2 reads YENEEA. CDR3 coding DNA: TGTGCCAGCAGCCAACAGGTGGCGGACACCGGCGAGCTGTTTTTT. Translating it yields CASSQQVADTGELFF.

This clonotype was counted ten times or more. This chain connects TRBV12-3 or TRBV12-4 to TRBJ2-7, with D possibly being TRBD2 (5 bases). This CDR3 contains 14 residues. The V end lost 11 bases, the J end lost 0 bases, and 17 bases lay between the germline ends. CDR3 DNA: TGTGCCGTTTCTCCCGGGGAGAGCTCCTACGAGCAGTACTTC. Translated: CAVSPGESSYEQYF.

In its sample, this clonotype was seen a few times. The chain has TRBV6-1 and TRBJ2-2; D is uncertain. The V end was cut by 8 bases, the J end by 4 bases, with 20 bases between. The V gene's germline CDR1 is MNHNS and CDR2 SASEGT. This CDR3 is 16 amino acids long. CDR3 in DNA: TGTGCCAGCGGTGTCGGGCAGTTTTTTAGCACCGGGGAGCTGTTTTTT. Translation gives CASGVGQFFSTGELFF.

Comment on this clonotype: Germline is not matched at one junction end, which may reflect a read error. The chain employs TRBV4-1 and TRBJ2-4; D tentatively reads TRBD1 or TRBD2 (6 bases each). Germline CDR1 MGHRA, CDR2 YSYEKL. The CDR3 has 16 amino acids. The CDR3 loop reads CASNQDLWTGARVQYF. CDR3 in DNA: TGCGCCAGCAACCAAGATCTGTGGACGGGGGCCCGAGTTCAGTACTTC.

In regard to this clonotype: The junction shows a germline mismatch at one end, possibly a read error. V gene TRBV12-3 or TRBV12-4 combines with J gene TRBJ1-4, with TRBD1 as a possible D gene (6 bases). The CDR3 spans 15 residues. The CDR3 is CAGSLYGGAVEKLFF. The CDR3 bases are TGTGCCGGCAGTTTATATGGGGGCGCGGTTGAAAAACTGTTTTTT.

This chain connects TRBV6-1 to TRBJ1-1; D remains ambiguous. The CDR3 contains 13 residues. V lost 10 bases, J lost 2 bases, and 14 bases lay in between. In germline, CDR1 is MNHNS, CDR2 SASEGT. The CDR3 region is CATVGRSNTEAFF. DNA of the CDR3: TGTGCCACTGTAGGGCGAAGTAACACTGAAGCTTTCTTT.

This clonotype was observed at least ten times. The chain links TRBV30 to TRBJ2-7; TRBD1 might be the D (5 bases). Trimming left V 0 bases short and J 2 bases short, with 8 bases between. Germline V lookup: CDR1 GTSNPN, CDR2 SVGIG (reference sequence). This CDR3 has 13 residues. This CDR3 reads CAWSVRRAYEQYF. CDR3 DNA sequence: TGTGCCTGGAGTGTTCGCAGGGCCTACGAGCAGTACTTC.

The chain combines TRBV11-1 with TRBJ2-3; perhaps TRBD1 as D (6 bases). Germline assignment: CDR1 SGHAT and CDR2 FQDESV (reference sequence). V lost 4 bases, J lost 14 bases, and 25 bases lay in between. The CDR3 sequence is 15 residues long. CDR3 amino acids: CASSSRLSRTDMRYF. The CDR3 nucleotides are TGTGCCAGCAGCTCCAGACTGAGCAGGACAGATATGCGGTATTTT.

For this clonotype: Since the CDR3 does not end with the conserved phenylalanine or tryptophan, this likely comes from a read error. The rearrangement links TRBV28 to TRBJ2-7, with D maybe TRBD2 (6 bases). Germline assignment: CDR1 MDHEN and CDR2 SYDVKM. V was cut by 7 bases and J by 4 bases, with 17 bases left in between. This CDR3 is 14 amino acids long. CDR3 sequence reads: CASMRGSGRYEQYL. The CDR3 DNA reads as TGTGCCAGCATGCGGGGTAGCGGCCGGTACGAGCAGTACCTC.